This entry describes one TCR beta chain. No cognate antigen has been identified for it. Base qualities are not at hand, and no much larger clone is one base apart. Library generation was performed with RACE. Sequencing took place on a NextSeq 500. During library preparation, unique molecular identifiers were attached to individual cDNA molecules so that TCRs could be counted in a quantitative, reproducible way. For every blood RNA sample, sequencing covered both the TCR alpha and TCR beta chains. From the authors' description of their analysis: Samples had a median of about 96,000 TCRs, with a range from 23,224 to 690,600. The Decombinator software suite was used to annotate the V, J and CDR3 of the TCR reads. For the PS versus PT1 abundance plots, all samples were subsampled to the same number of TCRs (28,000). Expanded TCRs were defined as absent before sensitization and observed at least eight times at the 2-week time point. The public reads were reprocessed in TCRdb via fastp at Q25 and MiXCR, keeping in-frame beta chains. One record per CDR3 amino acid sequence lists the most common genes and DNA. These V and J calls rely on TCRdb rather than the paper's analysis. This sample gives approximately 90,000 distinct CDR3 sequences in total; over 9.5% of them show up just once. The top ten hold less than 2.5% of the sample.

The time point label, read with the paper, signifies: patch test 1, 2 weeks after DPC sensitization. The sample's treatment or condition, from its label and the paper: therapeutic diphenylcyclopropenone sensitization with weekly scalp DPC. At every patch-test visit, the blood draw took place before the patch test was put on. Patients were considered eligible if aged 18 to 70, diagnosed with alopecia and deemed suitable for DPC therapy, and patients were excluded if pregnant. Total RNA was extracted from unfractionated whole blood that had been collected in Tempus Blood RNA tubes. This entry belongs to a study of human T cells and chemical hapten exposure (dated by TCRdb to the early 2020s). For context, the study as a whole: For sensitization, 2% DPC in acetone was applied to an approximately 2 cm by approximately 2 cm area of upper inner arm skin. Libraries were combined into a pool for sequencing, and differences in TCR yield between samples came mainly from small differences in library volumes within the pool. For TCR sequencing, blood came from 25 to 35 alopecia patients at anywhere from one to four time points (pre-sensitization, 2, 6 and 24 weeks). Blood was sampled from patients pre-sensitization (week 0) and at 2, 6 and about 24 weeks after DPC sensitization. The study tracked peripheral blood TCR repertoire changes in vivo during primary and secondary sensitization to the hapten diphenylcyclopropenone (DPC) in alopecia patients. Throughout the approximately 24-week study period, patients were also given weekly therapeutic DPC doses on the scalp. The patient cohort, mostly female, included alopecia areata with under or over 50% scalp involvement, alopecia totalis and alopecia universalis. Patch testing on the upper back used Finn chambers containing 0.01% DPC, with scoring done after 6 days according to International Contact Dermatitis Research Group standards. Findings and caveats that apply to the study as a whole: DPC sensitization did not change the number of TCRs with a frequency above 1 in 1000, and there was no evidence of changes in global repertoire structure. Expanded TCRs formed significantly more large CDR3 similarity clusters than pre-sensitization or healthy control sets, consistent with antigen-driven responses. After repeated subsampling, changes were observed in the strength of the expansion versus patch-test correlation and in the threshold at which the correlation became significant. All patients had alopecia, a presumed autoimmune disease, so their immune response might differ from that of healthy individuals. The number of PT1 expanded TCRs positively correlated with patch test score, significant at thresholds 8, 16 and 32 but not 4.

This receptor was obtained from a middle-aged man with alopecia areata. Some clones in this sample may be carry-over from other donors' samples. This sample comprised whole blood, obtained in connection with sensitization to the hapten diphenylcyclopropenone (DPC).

CDR3 loop: CASSFLGRISPTDTQYF. The sequenced DNA is TGCGCCAGCAGCTTCCTAGGCAGAATCTCCCCTACAGATACGCAGTATTTT. The rearrangement combines TRBV5-1 with TRBJ2-3; the D gene cannot be named for sure. The germline V gene encodes CDR1 SGHRS and CDR2 YFSETQ. The CDR3 numbers 17 residues from cysteine through phenylalanine. Only CDR3 DNA is held: 51 bases, read in frame from base 1. Between the V and J ends, shortened by 2 bases and 3 bases respectively, the junction contains 19 bases.